Ten or more counts support the clone carrying this T cell receptor (beta chain). The data were taken from a study of early T cells in non-severe SARS-CoV-2 infection. Study information: Sequencing used unsorted whole-blood bulk RNA, so chains lack pairing.

As part of library construction, unique molecular identifiers were attached to individual cDNA molecules. Each CDR3 protein gets one entry after TCRdb re-called the 5' RACE reads with MiXCR. Of approximately 90,000 distinct CDR3 sequences listed, approximately 11% are singletons. The germline V gene encodes CDR1 SGDLS and CDR2 YYNGEE. V lost 4 bases to trimming and J lost 6 bases, with 13 bases between them. CDR3 length: 13 residues. The genes are TRBV9 and TRBJ1-1, with a weak D call TRBD1 (5 bases). Sequenced here: whole blood, sampled at baseline. The origin of this receptor is an adult who was a healthcare worker with PCR-confirmed SARS-CoV-2 infection or an uninfected control (not recorded which). DNA of the CDR3: TGTGCCAGCAGCTCGGGACCTGGCGCTGAAGCTTTCTTT. Translation: CASSSGPGAEAFF.